This T cell receptor beta chain comes out of a study of response to subunit inactivated influenza vaccine. Study-wide findings and caveats: Every seasonal influenza vaccination brings in few new T cells, the authors suggested.

This clonotype was recorded many times. What it binds is not known. TCRdb called the RT-PCR reads again in MiXCR, with one record for every CDR3 protein. The sample carries hundreds of thousands of distinct CDR3 sequences, 12% to 15% recorded once. This TCR was recovered from a man aged 50 to 60 who received an inactivated influenza vaccine. Sequencing used PBMCs from blood, obtained 14 to 15 days before vaccination.

CDR3 sequence: CASSLQGGGATDTQYF. In DNA, the CDR3 is TGTGCCAGCAGTCTACAGGGCGGGGGGGCGACAGATACGCAGTATTTT. This rearrangement joins TRBV6-5 to TRBJ2-3; TRBD2 agrees at 9 bases. CDR3 size: 16 residues. From germline, CDR1 is MNHEY and CDR2 SVGAGI. The V segment lost 5 bases and the J segment 3 bases; nucleotides outside the gene matches: 9.